The clone carrying this T cell receptor (beta chain) was recorded many times. Its matching antigen is unknown. The data were taken from a study of T cell repertoires in cytomegalovirus infection. Across the study: HLA-B-restricted CMV epitopes that are well studied, plus recently identified HLA-C-restricted ones, were used by the study. CMV infection together with matching HLA type was indicated by public TCR beta signatures.

TCRdb processed the reads anew with MiXCR; each CDR3 protein has one entry. The repertoire includes some 920,000 distinct CDR3 sequences, approximately 30% of them detected once, and 10% to 15% sits in the top ten. From germline, CDR1 is LGHNA and CDR2 YSLEER. The ends were cut back, 0 bases at V and 4 bases at J, with 9 bases in the middle. The CDR3 length is 15 residues. Study conclusions and caveats: In two of eight donors, the top clonotype was HLA-C-restricted CMV-specific. Using cumulative public TCR beta family frequency, the authors identified those who carried CMV together with the relevant HLA.

This rearrangement joins TRBV4-3 to TRBJ1-4, with D unclear. The TCR originated in a human donor in good health (CMV status not recorded). Some clones in this sample may be carry-over from other donors' samples. This sample comprised cultured CD8+ T cells from PBMCs, obtained from culture after CMV antigen stimulation. The CDR3 coding sequence is TGCGCCAGCAGCCAAGATCGGTTAAGTAATGAAAAACTGTTTTTT. Protein product: CASSQDRLSNEKLFF.